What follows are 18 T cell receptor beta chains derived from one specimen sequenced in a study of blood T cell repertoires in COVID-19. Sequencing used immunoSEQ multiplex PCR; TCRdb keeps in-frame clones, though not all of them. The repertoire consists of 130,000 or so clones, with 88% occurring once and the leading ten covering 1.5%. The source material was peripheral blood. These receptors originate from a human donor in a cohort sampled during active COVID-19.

In DNA form, the CDR3 reads TGCGCCAGCAGCTTGGAGGCGCAGACAAAAGAGACCCAGTACTTC. It is translated as CASSLEAQTKETQYF. V is TRBV5-1 and J is TRBJ2-5; D is undetermined. Trimming removed 0 bases from V and 3 bases from J, with 12 bases in between. This CDR3 has 15 residues. Germline CDR1 and CDR2: SGHRS and YFSETQ. The complete variable domain, with remaining parts taken from reference TRBV5-1 and TRBJ2-5, reads KAGVTQTPRYLIKTRGQQVTLSCSPISGHRSVSWYQQTPGQGLQFLFEYFSETQRNKGNFPGRFSGRQFSNSRSEMNVSTLELGDSALYLCASSLEAQTKETQYFGPGTRLLVL.

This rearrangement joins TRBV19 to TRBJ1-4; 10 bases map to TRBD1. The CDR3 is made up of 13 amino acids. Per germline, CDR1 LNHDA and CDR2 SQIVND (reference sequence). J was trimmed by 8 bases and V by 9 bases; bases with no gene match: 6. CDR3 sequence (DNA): TGTGCCAGCGGACAGGGGGGAGCGGAAAAACTGTTTTTT. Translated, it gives CASGQGGAEKLFF.

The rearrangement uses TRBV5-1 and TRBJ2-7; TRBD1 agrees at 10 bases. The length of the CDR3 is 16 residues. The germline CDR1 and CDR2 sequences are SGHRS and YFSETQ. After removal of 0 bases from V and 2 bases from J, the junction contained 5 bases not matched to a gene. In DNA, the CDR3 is TGCGCCAGCAGCTTGGGGGACAGGGGAGGCACCTACGAGCAGTACTTC. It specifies CASSLGDRGGTYEQYF.

This CDR3 is CATSDPGRGAETQYF. For the CDR3, the DNA is TGTGCCACCAGTGATCCGGGCAGGGGAGCAGAGACCCAGTACTTC. This chain connects TRBV24-1 to TRBJ2-5; a weak D match, TRBD1 (6 bases). Per the germline V gene, CDR1 is KGHDR and CDR2 is SFDVKD. V was pared by 3 bases and J by 4 bases, with 14 bases between. This CDR3 region has 15 residues.

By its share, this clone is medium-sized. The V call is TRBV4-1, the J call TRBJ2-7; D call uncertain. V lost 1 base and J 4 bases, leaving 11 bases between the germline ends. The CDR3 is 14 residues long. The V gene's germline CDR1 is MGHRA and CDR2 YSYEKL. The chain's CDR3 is CASSQVADHYEQYF. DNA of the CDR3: TGCGCCAGCAGCCAAGTGGCAGATCATTACGAGCAGTACTTC.

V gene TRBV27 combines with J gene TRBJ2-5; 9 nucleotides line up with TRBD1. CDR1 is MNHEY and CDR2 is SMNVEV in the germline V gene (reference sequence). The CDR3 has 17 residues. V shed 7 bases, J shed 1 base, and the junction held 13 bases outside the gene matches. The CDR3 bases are TGTGCCAGCATCCAAGGGTCGGACAGGGGAACCCAAGAGACCCAGTACTTC. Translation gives CASIQGSDRGTQETQYF.

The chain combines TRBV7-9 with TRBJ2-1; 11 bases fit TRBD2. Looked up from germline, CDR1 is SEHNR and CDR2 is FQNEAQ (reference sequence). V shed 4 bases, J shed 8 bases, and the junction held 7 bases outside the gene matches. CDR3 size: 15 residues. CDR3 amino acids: CASSSLAGDIDEQFF. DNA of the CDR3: TGTGCCAGCAGCTCACTAGCGGGAGATATCGATGAGCAGTTCTTC.

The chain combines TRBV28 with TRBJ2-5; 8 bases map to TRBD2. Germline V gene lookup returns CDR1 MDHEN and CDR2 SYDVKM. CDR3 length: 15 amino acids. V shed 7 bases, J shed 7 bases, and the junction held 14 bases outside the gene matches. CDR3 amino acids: CASTRQTGTRVTQYF. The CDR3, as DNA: TGTGCCAGCACCCGCCAAACCGGGACTAGGGTGACCCAGTACTTC.

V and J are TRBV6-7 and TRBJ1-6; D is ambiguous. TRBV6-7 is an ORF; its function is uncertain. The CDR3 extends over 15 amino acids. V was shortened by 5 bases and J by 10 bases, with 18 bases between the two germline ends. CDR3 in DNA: TGTGCCAGCAGTACACGGATACCTCGGGAATCACCCCTCCACTTT. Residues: CASSTRIPRESPLHF.

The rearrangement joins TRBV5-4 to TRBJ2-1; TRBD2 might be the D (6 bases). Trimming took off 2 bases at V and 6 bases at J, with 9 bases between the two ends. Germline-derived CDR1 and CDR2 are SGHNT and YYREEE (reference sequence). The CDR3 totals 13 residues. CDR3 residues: CASSFSSGNEQFF. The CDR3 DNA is TGTGCCAGCAGCTTTAGTAGCGGCAATGAGCAGTTCTTC. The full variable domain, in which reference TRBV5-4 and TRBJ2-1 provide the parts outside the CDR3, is ETGVTQSPTHLIKTRGQQVTLRCSSQSGHNTVSWYQQALGQGPQFIFQYYREEENGRGNFPPRFSGLQFPNYSSELNVNALELDDSALYLCASSFSSGNEQFFGPGTRLTVL.

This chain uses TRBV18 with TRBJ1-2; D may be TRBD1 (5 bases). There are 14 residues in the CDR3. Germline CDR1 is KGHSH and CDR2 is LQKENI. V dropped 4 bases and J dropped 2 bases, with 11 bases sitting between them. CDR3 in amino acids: CASSQQGQNYGYTF. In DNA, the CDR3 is TGTGCCAGCTCACAGCAGGGCCAGAACTATGGCTACACCTTC.

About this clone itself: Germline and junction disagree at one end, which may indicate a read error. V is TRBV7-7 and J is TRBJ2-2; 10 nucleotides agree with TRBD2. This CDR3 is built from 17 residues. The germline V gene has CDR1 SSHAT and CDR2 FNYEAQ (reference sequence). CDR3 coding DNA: TGTGCTAGCAGCTCAACCGGGACTAGCGTTCGCACCGGGGAGCTGTTTTTT. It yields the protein CASSSTGTSVRTGELFF. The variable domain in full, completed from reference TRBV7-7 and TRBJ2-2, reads GAGVSQSPRYKVTKRGQDVTLRCDPISSHATLYWYQQALGQGPEFLTYFNYEAQPDKSGLPSDRFSAERPEGSISTLTIQRTEQRDSAMYRCASSSTGTSVRTGELFFGEGSRLTVL.

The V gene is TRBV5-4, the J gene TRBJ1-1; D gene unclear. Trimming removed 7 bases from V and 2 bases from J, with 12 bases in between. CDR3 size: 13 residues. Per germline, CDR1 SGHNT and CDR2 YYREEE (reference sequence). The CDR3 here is CASARWANTEAFF. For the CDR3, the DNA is TGTGCCAGCGCCCGGTGGGCAAACACTGAAGCTTTCTTT.

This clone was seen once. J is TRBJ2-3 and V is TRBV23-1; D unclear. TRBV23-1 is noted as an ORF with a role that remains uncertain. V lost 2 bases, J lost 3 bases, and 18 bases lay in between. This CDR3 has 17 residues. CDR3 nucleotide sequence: TGCGCCAGCAGTCAAGGTCCCCGACATGGTAGTACAGATACGCAGTATTTT. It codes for CASSQGPRHGSTDTQYF.

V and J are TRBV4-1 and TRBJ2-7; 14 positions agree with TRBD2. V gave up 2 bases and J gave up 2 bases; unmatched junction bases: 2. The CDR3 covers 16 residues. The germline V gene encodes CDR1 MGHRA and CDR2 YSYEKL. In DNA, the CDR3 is TGCGCCAGCAGCCAACCGACTAGCGGGGGGGCCTACGAGCAGTACTTC. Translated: CASSQPTSGGAYEQYF.

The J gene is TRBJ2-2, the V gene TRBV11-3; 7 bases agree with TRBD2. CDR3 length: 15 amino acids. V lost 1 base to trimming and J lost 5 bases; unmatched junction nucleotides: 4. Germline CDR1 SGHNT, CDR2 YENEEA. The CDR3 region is CASSLVGGRTGELFF. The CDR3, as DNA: TGTGCCAGCAGCTTAGTCGGCGGGAGAACCGGGGAGCTGTTTTTT.

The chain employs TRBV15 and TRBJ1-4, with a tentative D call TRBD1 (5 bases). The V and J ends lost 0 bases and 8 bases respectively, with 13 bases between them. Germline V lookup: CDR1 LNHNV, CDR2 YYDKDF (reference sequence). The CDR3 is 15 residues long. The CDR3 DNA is TGTGCCACCAGCAGAGATCGGGCGGGGGTGGAAAAACTGTTTTTT. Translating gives CATSRDRAGVEKLFF.

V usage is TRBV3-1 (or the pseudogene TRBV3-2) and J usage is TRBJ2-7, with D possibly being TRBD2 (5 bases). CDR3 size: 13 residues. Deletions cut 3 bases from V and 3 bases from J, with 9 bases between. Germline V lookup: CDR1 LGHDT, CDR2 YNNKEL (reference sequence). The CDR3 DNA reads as TGTGCCAGCAGCCAGATGGACTTCTACGAGCAGTACTTC. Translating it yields CASSQMDFYEQYF.